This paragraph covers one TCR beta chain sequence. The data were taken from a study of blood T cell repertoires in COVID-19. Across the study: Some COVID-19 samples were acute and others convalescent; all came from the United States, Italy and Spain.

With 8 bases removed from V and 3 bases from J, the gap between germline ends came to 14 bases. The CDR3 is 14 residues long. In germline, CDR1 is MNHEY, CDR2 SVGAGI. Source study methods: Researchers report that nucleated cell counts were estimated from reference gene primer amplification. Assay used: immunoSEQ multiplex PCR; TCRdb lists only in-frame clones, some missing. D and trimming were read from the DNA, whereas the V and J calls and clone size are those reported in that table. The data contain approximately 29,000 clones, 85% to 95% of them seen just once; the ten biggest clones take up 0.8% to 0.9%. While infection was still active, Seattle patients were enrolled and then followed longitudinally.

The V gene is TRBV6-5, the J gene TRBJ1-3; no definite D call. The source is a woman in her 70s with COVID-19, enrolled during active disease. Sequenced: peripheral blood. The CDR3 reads CASSGSRVGNTIYF. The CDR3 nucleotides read TGTGCCAGCTCCGGTTCCCGGGTTGGAAACACCATATATTTT.